This T cell receptor beta chain is drawn from a study of blood T cell repertoires in COVID-19. The method was immunoSEQ multiplex PCR; TCRdb's version includes in-frame clones alone and lacks a portion of them. The sample carries 200,000 to 250,000 clones, around 90% recorded once. The germline V gene has CDR1 SEHNR and CDR2 FQNEAQ (reference sequence). V dropped 0 bases and J dropped 6; count of bases not matched to a gene: 4. The length of the CDR3 is 15 residues. Cohorts were determined from participant-reported clinical history. This receptor was taken from a woman aged 45-65 years with acute COVID-19. The sequenced sample consisted of PBMCs or T cells enriched from blood (not recorded which). This chain uses TRBV7-9 with TRBJ2-3; TRBD1 agrees at 9 bases. For the CDR3, the DNA is TGTGCCAGCAGCTTAGCGGGGGACAGGGCGGATACGCAGTATTTT. Translated: CASSLAGDRADTQYF.